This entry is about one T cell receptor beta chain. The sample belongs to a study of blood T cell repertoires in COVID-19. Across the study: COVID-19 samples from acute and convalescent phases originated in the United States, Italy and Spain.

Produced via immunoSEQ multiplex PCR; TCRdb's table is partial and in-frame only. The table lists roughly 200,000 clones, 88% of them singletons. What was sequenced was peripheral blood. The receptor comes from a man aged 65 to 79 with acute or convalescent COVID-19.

The DNA for the CDR3 is TGCGCCAGCAGCCCCGGGACGGGGGTAGAGACCCAGTACTTC. Its translation is CASSPGTGVETQYF. This sequence joins TRBV5-1 and TRBJ2-5; possibly TRBD2 for D (6 bases). The CDR3 runs 14 residues. Germline V lookup: CDR1 SGHRS, CDR2 YFSETQ. V dropped 4 bases and J dropped 4 bases, with 14 bases sitting between them.